These 30 T cell receptor beta chains share one sample of origin, sequenced in a study of vaccination effects on CD4 cells after COVID-19. The antigens these receptors bind are not known. Assay used: immunoSEQ multiplex PCR; TCRdb lists only in-frame clones, some missing. The sample includes about 73,000 clones, roughly 79% of them seen just once. CD4+ T cells specific for antigen were expanded with viral peptide pools by the ViraFEST assay before sequencing. At the end of about 10 days of culture, CD4+ T cells were isolated. Each vaccine recipient was nucleocapsid antibody negative and had no prior SARS-CoV-2 infection. This sample comprised CD4+ T cells from PBMCs cultured with HCoV-NL63 spike peptides, obtained before COVID-19 vaccination. The origin of the receptors is a human donor who received a COVID-19 vaccine.

J is TRBJ2-5 and V is TRBV6-5, with D unclear. CDR1 and CDR2 (germline): MNHEY, SVGAGI. The CDR3 is 14 residues long. The V and J ends lost 6 bases and 5 bases respectively, with 16 bases between them. The CDR3 reads CASRTYSDRETQYF. CDR3 sequence (DNA): TGTGCCAGCAGAACCTACAGCGACCGGGAGACCCAGTACTTC.

V and J are TRBV7-2 and TRBJ2-5, with D perhaps matching TRBD2 (5 bases). The V and J ends lost 3 bases and 4 bases respectively, with 9 bases between them. Looked up from germline, CDR1 is SGHTA and CDR2 is FQGNSA. The CDR3 consists of 13 residues. This chain's CDR3 is CASSLAGRETQYF. The DNA for the CDR3 is TGTGCCAGCAGCTTGGCGGGCCGAGAGACCCAGTACTTC.

This chain joins TRBV9 and TRBJ2-5, with D possibly being TRBD2 (6 bases). This CDR3 is 17 amino acids long. V was trimmed by 0 bases and J by 7 bases, leaving 22 bases between them. Per germline, CDR1 SGDLS and CDR2 YYNGEE. CDR3 nucleotides: TGTGCCAGCAGCGTAGGTGGTGGAGCGGGCGCCGCGGGGACCCAGTACTTC. It specifies CASSVGGGAGAAGTQYF. The whole variable domain, remainder taken from reference TRBV9 and TRBJ2-5, is DSGVTQTPKHLITATGQRVTLRCSPRSGDLSVYWYQQSLDQGLQFLIQYYNGEERAKGNILERFSAQQFPDLHSELNLSSLELGDSALYFCASSVGGGAGAAGTQYFGPGTRLLVL.

This chain links TRBV7-2 with TRBJ1-5; D not certain. The germline V gene encodes CDR1 SGHTA and CDR2 FQGNSA. This CDR3 contains 15 residues. V was shortened by 2 bases and J by 1 base, with 9 bases between the two germline ends. The CDR3 sequence is CASSLSVSSNQPQHF. CDR3 bases: TGTGCCAGCAGCTTATCAGTGTCCAGCAATCAGCCCCAGCATTTT. The full variable domain, in which reference TRBV7-2 and TRBJ1-5 provide the parts outside the CDR3, is GAGVSQSPSNKVTEKGKDVELRCDPISGHTALYWYRQSLGQGLEFLIYFQGNSAPDKSGLPSDRFSAERTGGSVSTLTIQRTQQEDSAVYLCASSLSVSSNQPQHFGDGTRLSIL.

The chain employs TRBV19 and TRBJ1-5; D gene uncertain. Germline lookup yields CDR1 LNHDA and CDR2 SQIVND (reference sequence). CDR3 size: 16 residues. V was trimmed by 7 bases and J by 0 bases, leaving 16 bases between them. In DNA, the CDR3 is TGTGCCAGTACGCCGACGGCTGGTTATAGCAATCAGCCCCAGCATTTT. As protein: CASTPTAGYSNQPQHF.

This clone was observed a few times. J is TRBJ2-2 and V is TRBV7-2; unclear D gene. Deletions cut 3 bases from V and 4 bases from J, with 6 bases between. The CDR3 runs 13 residues. Germline lookup yields CDR1 SGHTA and CDR2 FQGNSA. CDR3 protein: CASSFRVTGELFF. For the CDR3, the DNA is TGTGCCAGCAGCTTTCGTGTCACCGGGGAGCTGTTTTTT.

This chain uses TRBV5-6 with TRBJ1-5; D perhaps matches TRBD1 (6 bases). This CDR3 region has 14 residues. The germline V and J ends were trimmed by 1 base and 4 bases, with 9 bases remaining between them. CDR1 is SGHDT, CDR2 YYEEEE, per germline. The CDR3 reads CASSLRGNNQPQHF. CDR3 nucleotide sequence: TGTGCCAGCAGCTTGAGGGGGAATAATCAGCCCCAGCATTTT. Based on the CDR3 plus reference TRBV5-6 and TRBJ1-5, the full variable domain is DAGVTQSPTHLIKTRGQQVTLRCSPKSGHDTVSWYQQALGQGPQFIFQYYEEEERQRGNFPDRFSGHQFPNYSSELNVNALLLGDSALYLCASSLRGNNQPQHFGDGTRLSIL.

The V gene is TRBV11-2, the J gene TRBJ2-7; 7 bases match TRBD1. Germline V gene lookup returns CDR1 SGHAT and CDR2 FQNNGV. The CDR3 length is 14 residues. After removal of 6 bases from V and 2 bases from J, the junction contained 7 bases not matched to a gene. The CDR3 nucleotides read TGTGCCAGCAGTTCCCCGGGACAGCCCTACGAGCAGTACGTC. It codes for CASSSPGQPYEQYV.

The V gene is TRBV13, the J gene TRBJ2-3; D not resolved. The CDR3 runs to 13 residues. V was cut by 2 bases and J by 2 bases, with 5 bases left in between. Germline assignment: CDR1 PRHDT and CDR2 FYEKMQ (reference sequence). CDR3 region: CASSLPPTDTQYF. CDR3 coding DNA: TGTGCCAGCAGCTTACCCCCCACAGATACGCAGTATTTT.

The chain combines TRBV15 with TRBJ1-2, with D maybe TRBD1 (5 bases). The germline gives CDR1 LNHNV, CDR2 YYDKDF (reference sequence). This CDR3 is 15 amino acids long. Trimming took 0 bases from V and 3 from J, leaving 11 bases between them. The CDR3 loop is CATSRDWGTDYGYTF. The CDR3 nucleotides are TGTGCCACCAGCAGAGATTGGGGGACGGACTATGGCTACACCTTC. Full variable domain (rest looked up from reference TRBV15 and TRBJ1-2): DAMVIQNPRYQVTQFGKPVTLSCSQTLNHNVMYWYQQKSSQAPKLLFHYYDKDFNNEADTPDNFQSRRPNTSFCFLDIRSPGLGDTAMYLCATSRDWGTDYGYTFGSGTRLTVV.

The chain joins TRBV7-9 to TRBJ2-5; 7 bases match TRBD2. Germline CDR1 reads SEHNR; CDR2 reads FQNEAQ (reference sequence). V was clipped by 5 bases and J by 5 bases; unmatched bases: 14. CDR3 length equals 16 residues. The CDR3 DNA reads as TGTGCCAGCAGCATTAGGAGCGGGACCGGTCGGGAGACCCAGTACTTC. It specifies CASSIRSGTGRETQYF.

This clone was counted only a few times. The chain links TRBV6-2 or TRBV6-3 to TRBJ2-7; D not certain. Germline-derived CDR1 and CDR2 are MNHEY and SVGEGT. Trimming stripped 2 bases from V and 2 bases from J, with 4 bases between. CDR3 length: 12 residues. The CDR3 nucleotides read TGTGCCAGCAGTTACGGAACCTACGAGCAGTACGTC. Encoded protein: CASSYGTYEQYV.

V and J are TRBV6-4 and TRBJ2-6, with D possibly matching TRBD1 (5 bases). From germline, CDR1 is MRHNA and CDR2 SNTAGT. V was cut by 8 bases and J by 0 bases, with 17 bases left in between. The CDR3 length is 17 residues. Here the CDR3 reads CASAQTATSSGANVLTF. CDR3 sequence (DNA): TGTGCCAGCGCTCAGACAGCTACAAGCTCTGGGGCCAACGTCCTGACTTTC.

The rearrangement links TRBV7-9 to TRBJ2-3; D tentatively reads TRBD1 or TRBD2 (5 bases each). This CDR3 has 14 amino acids. V was shortened by 5 bases and J by 2 bases, with 11 bases between the two germline ends. Germline V gives CDR1 SEHNR, CDR2 FQNEAQ (reference sequence). As DNA, the CDR3 is TGTGCCAGCAGCCCCGGGACCGACACAGATACGCAGTATTTT. It yields the protein CASSPGTDTDTQYF.

This chain links TRBV28 with TRBJ1-2; D ambiguous. Trimming removed 4 bases from V and 0 bases from J, with 9 bases in between. CDR3 length: 14 amino acids. Looked up from germline, CDR1 is MDHEN and CDR2 is SYDVKM. The CDR3 nucleotides are TGTGCCAGCAGTTCTTTGGGCTCTAACTATGGCTACACCTTC. Amino acid sequence: CASSSLGSNYGYTF.

This clone was detected only a few times. The V and J genes are TRBV10-3 and TRBJ2-3; 9 nucleotides match TRBD1. Germline V gene lookup returns CDR1 ENHRY and CDR2 SYGVKD. Trimming took 0 bases from V and 2 from J; bases not matched to a gene: 6. CDR3 length: 17 amino acids. The CDR3 nucleotides are TGTGCCATCAGTGAGTCGATGGGACAGGGAATCACAGATACGCAGTATTTT. Protein: CAISESMGQGITDTQYF.

J is TRBJ2-3 and V is TRBV3-1 (or the pseudogene TRBV3-2), with a possible D match to TRBD2 (5 bases). Looked up from germline, CDR1 is LGHDT and CDR2 is YNNKEL (reference sequence). Between the trimmed V and J ends, which lost 1 base and 6 bases, there was a span of 11 bases. The CDR3 sequence is 14 residues long. The CDR3 is CASSQVASWDTQYF. The DNA of the CDR3 is TGTGCCAGCAGCCAAGTGGCTAGCTGGGATACGCAGTATTTT.

CDR3 bases: TGTGCCAGCAGTGACACGGCCCGGCCCTGGGATACGCAGTATTTT. It is translated as CASSDTARPWDTQYF. The chain joins TRBV25-1 to TRBJ2-3; D is unresolved. V dropped 3 bases and J dropped 6 bases, with 16 bases sitting between them. This CDR3 is 15 amino acids long. Per the germline V gene, CDR1 is MGHDK and CDR2 is SYGVNS.

This clone turned up a few times. The chain combines TRBV7-8 with TRBJ1-1; 10 bases map to TRBD1. Germline CDR1 and CDR2: SGHVS and FQNEAQ. The CDR3 spans 16 residues. Trimming removed 3 bases from V and 5 bases from J; junction bases left unmatched: 9. The CDR3 region is CASSFARGTGETEAFF. Written as DNA, the CDR3 is TGTGCCAGCAGCTTCGCTAGAGGGACAGGGGAAACTGAAGCTTTCTTT. The whole variable domain, remainder taken from reference TRBV7-8 and TRBJ1-1, is GAGVSQSPRYKVAKRGQDVALRCDPISGHVSLFWYQQALGQGPEFLTYFQNEAQLDKSGLPSDRFFAERPEGSVSTLKIQRTQQEDSAVYLCASSFARGTGETEAFFGQGTRLTVV.

This rearrangement joins TRBV7-2 to TRBJ2-5; maybe TRBD2 (6 bases). The CDR3 length is 13 residues. Per germline, CDR1 SGHTA and CDR2 FQGNSA. V gave up 5 bases and J gave up 7 bases, with 14 bases separating them. The CDR3 reads CASSQPGGGTQYF. DNA for the CDR3: TGTGCCAGCAGCCAACCCGGGGGAGGGACCCAGTACTTC.

J is TRBJ1-2 and V is TRBV7-2; D remains ambiguous. The V gene lost 1 base and the J gene lost 4 bases, with 7 bases spanning the gap. Germline CDR1 is SGHTA and CDR2 is FQGNSA. This CDR3 contains 13 residues. Here the CDR3 reads CASSLGVSYGYTF. The CDR3 DNA reads TGTGCCAGCAGCTTAGGTGTGAGCTATGGCTACACCTTC.

This clone appeared a few times. This sequence joins TRBV10-3 and TRBJ1-4; TRBD1 matches 8 bases. Germline-derived CDR1 and CDR2 are ENHRY and SYGVKD. The junction had 8 bases not matched to a gene; V was cut back by 3 bases and J by 8 bases. This CDR3 has 15 amino acids. The CDR3 spells CAISDVDREGEKLFF. DNA for the CDR3: TGTGCCATCAGTGACGTGGACAGGGAAGGGGAAAAACTGTTTTTT.

V and J are TRBV10-3 and TRBJ1-3; no firm D call. Germline assignment: CDR1 ENHRY and CDR2 SYGVKD. V dropped 5 bases and J dropped 0 bases, with 17 bases sitting between them. CDR3 size: 17 residues. In DNA, the CDR3 is TGTGCCATCAGTAGATATGATCCCGGGAGCTCTGGAAACACCATATATTTT. The encoded protein is CAISRYDPGSSGNTIYF.

The V and J genes are TRBV5-1 and TRBJ1-1, with 7 nucleotides matching TRBD1. After removal of 4 bases from V and 11 bases from J, the junction contained 14 bases not matched to a gene. The V gene's germline CDR1 is SGHRS and CDR2 YFSETQ. The CDR3 contains 14 residues. The CDR3 reads CASSPSRQGRWAFF. The CDR3 DNA reads TGCGCCAGCAGCCCCAGCCGACAGGGTCGGTGGGCTTTCTTT.

The table lists this clone with a few counts. The rearrangement uses TRBV6-5 and TRBJ1-5; D is ambiguous. From germline, CDR1 is MNHEY and CDR2 SVGAGI. The V and J ends lost 2 bases and 0 bases respectively, with 8 bases between them. The CDR3 length is 15 residues. The CDR3 nucleotides read TGTGCCAGCAGTTACGGGAGGAATAGCAATCAGCCCCAGCATTTT. It translates to CASSYGRNSNQPQHF.

The rearrangement joins TRBV5-1 to TRBJ2-1, with 12 bases identical to TRBD2. In germline, CDR1 is SGHRS, CDR2 YFSETQ. J was trimmed by 0 bases and V by 4 bases; bases with no gene match: 5. The CDR3 covers 17 residues. The CDR3 nucleotides read TGCGCCAGCAGCAAGACTAGCGGGGGAAGCTCCTACAATGAGCAGTTCTTC. It encodes CASSKTSGGSSYNEQFF.

This clone was picked up a small number of times. This rearrangement joins TRBV18 to TRBJ2-1; 9 nucleotides match TRBD1. The CDR3 totals 15 residues. The germline gives CDR1 KGHSH, CDR2 LQKENI. V trimming: 1 base; J trimming: 6 bases; junction bases outside the gene matches: 4. DNA of the CDR3: TGTGCCAGCTCACCACGGGGACAGGGACCCAATGAGCAGTTCTTC. It specifies CASSPRGQGPNEQFF.

The J gene is TRBJ1-3, the V gene TRBV6-5; D remains unclear. Germline assignment: CDR1 MNHEY and CDR2 SVGAGI. The germline V and J ends were trimmed by 10 bases and 4 bases, with 14 bases remaining between them. CDR3 length equals 13 residues. The CDR3 here is CATSTDKGNTIYF. The CDR3 DNA reads TGTGCCACCTCGACGGATAAAGGAAACACCATATATTTT.

V and J are TRBV5-1 and TRBJ2-1, with TRBD2 matching over 9 bases. The J segment lost 4 bases and the V segment lost 6 bases, leaving 8 bases of the junction unmatched. The CDR3 is 15 residues long. Germline V gives CDR1 SGHRS, CDR2 YFSETQ. The CDR3: CASKTSGGKYNEQFF. Here the CDR3 DNA reads TGCGCCAGCAAGACAAGCGGGGGGAAGTACAATGAGCAGTTCTTC.

This clone is a singleton in its sample. The chain links TRBV6-5 to TRBJ1-5; weak D call: TRBD1 (5 bases). Germline CDR1 reads MNHEY; CDR2 reads SVGAGI. Between the trimmed V and J ends, which lost 6 bases and 7 bases, there was a span of 16 bases. The CDR3 is 14 amino acids. CDR3 sequence (DNA): TGTGCCAGCAGCAACCCCGGGGGTGGGCAGCCCCAGCATTTT. Protein product: CASSNPGGGQPQHF.